The 8 T cell receptor beta chains listed next were all sequenced from one sample in a study of T cell clonotyping in hematopoietic cell transplantation. The method was immunoSEQ multiplex PCR; TCRdb's version includes in-frame clones alone and lacks a portion of them. The sample lists 4,200 or so clones, 76% occurring once. The sample consisted of peripheral blood mononuclear cells, taken 100 days after allogeneic stem cell transplant. The source is a male patient aged 50 to 59 who had an allogeneic stem cell transplant from an unrelated donor, so the T cells may come from the graft donor. Some clones in this sample may be carry-over from other donors' samples.

The chain employs TRBV10-3 and TRBJ2-7, with 11 bases aligning to TRBD2. Germline V gene sequence: CDR1 ENHRY, CDR2 SYGVKD. V was clipped by 3 bases and J by 0 bases; unmatched bases: 13. CDR3 length equals 19 residues. The CDR3 loop reads CAISDRGTSGVLSSYEQYF. The CDR3 DNA follows: TGTGCCATCAGTGATCGGGGGACTAGCGGTGTTCTCTCCTCCTACGAGCAGTACTTC.

This clone was counted between two and nine times. The chain combines TRBV2 with TRBJ2-7; possibly TRBD2 for D (5 bases). V lost 6 bases to trimming and J lost 0 bases, with 6 bases between them. Germline loops: CDR1 SNHLY, CDR2 FYNNEI. The CDR3 runs 12 residues. The CDR3 reads CASRGDSYEQYF. DNA of the CDR3: TGTGCCAGCAGGGGAGACTCCTACGAGCAGTACTTC. The full variable domain, in which reference TRBV2 and TRBJ2-7 provide the parts outside the CDR3, is EPEVTQTPSHQVTQMGQEVILRCVPISNHLYFYWYRQILGQKVEFLVSFYNNEISEKSEIFDDQFSVERPDGSNFTLKIRSTKLEDSAMYFCASRGDSYEQYFGPGTRLTVT.

In its sample, this clone was seen once. This chain links TRBV4-1 with TRBJ1-4; TRBD1 aligns across 8 bases. CDR3 length: 17 residues. With 1 base clipped from V and 4 bases from J, the junction kept 8 bases outside the gene matches. Germline CDR1 is MGHRA and CDR2 is YSYEKL. CDR3 amino acids: CASSQGFGGQGNEKLFF. As DNA, the CDR3 is TGCGCCAGCAGCCAAGGTTTTGGAGGACAGGGTAATGAAAAACTGTTTTTT.

This chain links TRBV11-2 with TRBJ1-5; TRBD1 aligns across 8 bases. V trimming: 5 bases; J trimming: 7 bases; junction bases outside the gene matches: 4. The CDR3 is made up of 13 amino acids. The germline gives CDR1 SGHAT, CDR2 FQNNGV. CDR3 in amino acids: CASSQTGDQPQHF. CDR3 coding DNA: TGTGCCAGCAGCCAGACAGGGGACCAGCCCCAGCATTTT. The full variable domain, in which reference TRBV11-2 and TRBJ1-5 provide the parts outside the CDR3, is EAGVAQSPRYKIIEKRQSVAFWCNPISGHATLYWYQQILGQGPKLLIQFQNNGVVDDSQLPKDRFSAERLKGVDSTLKIQPAKLEDSAVYLCASSQTGDQPQHFGDGTRLSIL.

The table lists this clone with a few counts. One end of the junction is discordant with germline, which a read error may explain. This sequence joins TRBV30 and TRBJ1-3, with D unclear. Germline-derived CDR1 and CDR2 are GTSNPN and SVGIG (reference sequence). The CDR3 is 15 amino acids. The CDR3 DNA follows: TGTGCCTGGAGTGTTACCGGTACCTCTGGGAACACCATATATTTT. It codes for CAWSVTGTSGNTIYF. The variable domain in full, with the rest retrieved from reference TRBV30 and TRBJ1-3, is SQTIHQWPATLVQPVGSPLSLECTVEGTSNPNLYWYRQAAGRGLQLLFYSVGIGQISSEVPQNLSASRPQDRQFILSSKKLLLSDSGFYLCAWSVTGTSGNTIYFGEGSWLTVV.

This chain connects TRBV15 to TRBJ2-7, with 7 bases identical to TRBD1. Germline trimming cut 5 bases from V and 3 bases from J; bases unmatched to any gene: 7. The CDR3 has 14 amino acids. Germline V lookup: CDR1 LNHNV, CDR2 YYDKDF (reference sequence). The CDR3 DNA sequence: TGTGCCACCAGCCTTGGGACAGATTTCTACGAGCAGTACTTC. Amino acids: CATSLGTDFYEQYF.

The chain recombines TRBV6-1 with TRBJ2-7; the D gene is possibly TRBD1 (6 bases). The CDR3 extends over 15 amino acids. CDR1 and CDR2 from the germline V gene are MNHNS and SASEGT. The ends were cut back, 4 bases at V and 2 bases at J, with 15 bases in the middle. The CDR3 reads CASSVETDSPYEQYF. CDR3 bases: TGTGCCAGCAGTGTGGAAACGGACAGCCCCTACGAGCAGTACTTC.

V is TRBV19 and J is TRBJ2-5; either TRBD1 or TRBD2 may supply D (5 bases each). The germline V gene encodes CDR1 LNHDA and CDR2 SQIVND (reference sequence). CDR3 length equals 13 residues. Trimming cost V 5 bases and J 5 bases, with 12 bases left between them. CDR3 sequence reads: CASSLVGDETQYF. The CDR3 DNA is TGTGCCAGTAGTCTGGTAGGGGACGAGACCCAGTACTTC.